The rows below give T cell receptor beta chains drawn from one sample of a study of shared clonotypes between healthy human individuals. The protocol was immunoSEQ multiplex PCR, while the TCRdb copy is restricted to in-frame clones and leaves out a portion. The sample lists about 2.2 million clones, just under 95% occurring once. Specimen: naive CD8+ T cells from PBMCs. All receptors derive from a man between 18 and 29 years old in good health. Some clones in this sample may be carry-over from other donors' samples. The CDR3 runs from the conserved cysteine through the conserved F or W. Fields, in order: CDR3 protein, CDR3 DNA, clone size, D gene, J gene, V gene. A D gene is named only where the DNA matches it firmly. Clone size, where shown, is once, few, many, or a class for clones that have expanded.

CDR3aa: CARGASGRDPDTQYF
CDR3nt: TGTGCCAGAGGGGCATCGGGCCGGGACCCAGATACGCAGTATTTT
abundance: once
d_gene: -
j_gene: TRBJ2-3
v_gene: TRBV2

CDR3aa: CAIRATSGINTDTQYF
CDR3nt: TGTGCCATCAGAGCGACTAGCGGGATTAACACAGATACGCAGTATTTT
abundance: -
d_gene: TRBD2
j_gene: TRBJ2-3
v_gene: TRBV10-3

CDR3aa: CASSLSGGAEKYF
CDR3nt: TGTGCCAGCAGCTTGTCAGGGGGCGCAGAGAAGTACTTC
abundance: once
d_gene: TRBD1
j_gene: TRBJ2-7
v_gene: TRBV5-5

CDR3aa: CASSRGASLGYNEQFF
CDR3nt: TGTGCCAGCAGCCGGGGGGCTAGTCTGGGCTACAATGAGCAGTTCTTC
abundance: -
d_gene: -
j_gene: TRBJ2-1
v_gene: TRBV7-6

CDR3aa: CASSSNRWGNEQFF
CDR3nt: TGTGCCAGCAGCTCGAATCGGTGGGGCAATGAGCAGTTCTTC
abundance: -
d_gene: -
j_gene: TRBJ2-1
v_gene: TRBV7-7

CDR3aa: CASSLVENTEAFF
CDR3nt: TGTGCCAGCAGTTTAGTGGAGAACACTGAAGCTTTCTTT
abundance: few
d_gene: -
j_gene: TRBJ1-1
v_gene: TRBV28

CDR3aa: CASSRKPGTSGMDEQFF
CDR3nt: TGCGCCAGCAGCCGAAAACCGGGGACTAGCGGGATGGATGAGCAGTTCTTC
abundance: -
d_gene: TRBD2
j_gene: TRBJ2-1
v_gene: TRBV4-1

CDR3aa: CASSLFDRTNEKLFF
CDR3nt: TGCGCCAGCAGCCTCTTTGACAGGACTAATGAAAAACTGTTTTTT
abundance: -
d_gene: -
j_gene: TRBJ1-4
v_gene: TRBV4-1

CDR3aa: CASSLLEGPFYEQYF
CDR3nt: TGCGCCAGCAGCTTGTTAGAAGGGCCATTCTACGAGCAGTACTTC
abundance: -
d_gene: -
j_gene: TRBJ2-7
v_gene: TRBV5-1

CDR3aa: CASSHTDLYNEQFF
CDR3nt: TGCGCCAGCAGCCATACGGACCTATACAATGAGCAGTTCTTC
abundance: -
d_gene: -
j_gene: TRBJ2-1
v_gene: TRBV5-1

CDR3aa: CARTVSDRPFYGYTF
CDR3nt: TGTGCCAGAACCGTATCGGACAGGCCTTTCTATGGCTACACCTTC
abundance: once
d_gene: TRBD1
j_gene: TRBJ1-2
v_gene: TRBV5-3

CDR3aa: CASSQLTRTANTYEQYF
CDR3nt: TGCGCCAGCAGCCAATTAACCCGGACCGCCAACACCTACGAGCAGTACTTC
abundance: -
d_gene: -
j_gene: TRBJ2-7
v_gene: TRBV4-3

CDR3aa: CAWSVLNQPQHF
CDR3nt: TGTGCCTGGAGTGTCCTCAATCAGCCCCAGCATTTT
abundance: few
d_gene: -
j_gene: TRBJ1-5
v_gene: TRBV30

CDR3aa: CSGHRLAGVSDTQYF
CDR3nt: TGCAGCGGCCACAGACTAGCGGGAGTAAGCGATACGCAGTATTTT
abundance: -
d_gene: TRBD2
j_gene: TRBJ2-3
v_gene: TRBV29-1

CDR3aa: CASSLGSGQDTDTQYF
CDR3nt: TGTGCCAGCAGTTTAGGGTCGGGACAGGACACAGATACGCAGTATTTT
abundance: -
d_gene: TRBD1
j_gene: TRBJ2-3
v_gene: TRBV28

CDR3aa: CSVVDNHYGYTF
CDR3nt: TGCAGCGTTGTGGACAATCACTATGGCTACACCTTC
abundance: -
d_gene: -
j_gene: TRBJ1-2
v_gene: TRBV29-1

CDR3aa: CASSDSLYSGELFF
CDR3nt: TGTGCCAGCAGTGACTCTCTTTATTCCGGGGAGCTGTTTTTT
abundance: few
d_gene: -
j_gene: TRBJ2-2
v_gene: TRBV6-4

CDR3aa: CASSYSGDPSTDTQYF
CDR3nt: TGTGCCAGCAGTTACTCGGGAGACCCGAGCACAGATACGCAGTATTTT
abundance: -
d_gene: -
j_gene: TRBJ2-3
v_gene: TRBV6-5

CDR3aa: CASSLRPYEQYF
CDR3nt: TGTGCCAGCAGCTTACGTCCCTACGAGCAGTACTTC
abundance: -
d_gene: -
j_gene: TRBJ2-7
v_gene: TRBV7-2

CDR3aa: CASSPRASGIYEQYF
CDR3nt: TGTGCCAGCAGCCCCCGAGCTAGCGGGATCTACGAGCAGTACTTC
abundance: -
d_gene: TRBD2
j_gene: TRBJ2-7
v_gene: TRBV27

CDR3aa: CASSLGLAGITGELFF
CDR3nt: TGTGCCAGCAGTCTTGGACTAGCGGGAATAACCGGGGAGCTGTTTTTT
abundance: -
d_gene: TRBD2
j_gene: TRBJ2-2
v_gene: TRBV27

CDR3aa: CASSLARGDPNTEAFF
CDR3nt: TGTGCCAGCAGCTTAGCCCGGGGCGATCCCAACACTGAAGCTTTCTTT
abundance: -
d_gene: -
j_gene: TRBJ1-1
v_gene: TRBV7-2

CDR3aa: CASSTSSGRLYEQYF
CDR3nt: TGTGCCAGCAGTACCTCTAGCGGGAGACTGTACGAGCAGTACTTC
abundance: -
d_gene: TRBD2
j_gene: TRBJ2-7
v_gene: TRBV28

CDR3aa: CASSIRRAGEQYF
CDR3nt: TGTGCCAGTAGTATAAGACGAGCTGGCGAGCAGTACTTC
abundance: -
d_gene: -
j_gene: TRBJ2-7
v_gene: TRBV19

CDR3aa: CASSQGSEQYF
CDR3nt: TGTGCCAGCAGTCAGGGCTCCGAGCAGTACTTC
abundance: -
d_gene: -
j_gene: TRBJ2-7
v_gene: TRBV27

CDR3aa: CASSLSLFQEQYF
CDR3nt: TGTGCCAGCAGTTTATCGCTTTTTCAGGAGCAGTACTTC
abundance: -
d_gene: -
j_gene: TRBJ2-7
v_gene: TRBV27